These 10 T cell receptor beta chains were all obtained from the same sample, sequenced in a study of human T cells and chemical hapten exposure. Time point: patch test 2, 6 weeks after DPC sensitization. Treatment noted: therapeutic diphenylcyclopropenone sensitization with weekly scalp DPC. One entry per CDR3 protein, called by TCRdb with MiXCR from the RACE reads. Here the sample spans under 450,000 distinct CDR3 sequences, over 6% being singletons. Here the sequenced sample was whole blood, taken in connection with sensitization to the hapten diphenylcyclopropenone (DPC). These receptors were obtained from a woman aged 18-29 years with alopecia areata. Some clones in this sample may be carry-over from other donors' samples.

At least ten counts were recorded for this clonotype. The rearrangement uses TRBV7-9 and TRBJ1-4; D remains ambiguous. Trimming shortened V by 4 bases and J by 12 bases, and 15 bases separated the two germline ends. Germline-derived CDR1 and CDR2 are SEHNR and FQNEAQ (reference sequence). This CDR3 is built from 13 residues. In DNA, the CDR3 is TGTGCCAGCAGCTCTATTCCGGGATATCAACTGTTTTTT. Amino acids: CASSSIPGYQLFF.

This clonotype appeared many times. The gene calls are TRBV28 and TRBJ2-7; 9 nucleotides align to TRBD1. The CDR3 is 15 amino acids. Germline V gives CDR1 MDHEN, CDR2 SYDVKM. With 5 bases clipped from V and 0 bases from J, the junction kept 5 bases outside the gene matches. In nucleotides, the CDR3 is TGTGCCAGCAGTGGAACAGGGGGCTACTCCTACGAGCAGTACTTC. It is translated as CASSGTGGYSYEQYF. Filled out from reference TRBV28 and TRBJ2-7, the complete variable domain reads DVKVTQSSRYLVKRTGEKVFLECVQDMDHENMFWYRQDPGLGLRLIYFSYDVKMKEKGDIPEGYSVSREKKERFSLILESASTNQTSMYLCASSGTGGYSYEQYFGPGTRLTVT.

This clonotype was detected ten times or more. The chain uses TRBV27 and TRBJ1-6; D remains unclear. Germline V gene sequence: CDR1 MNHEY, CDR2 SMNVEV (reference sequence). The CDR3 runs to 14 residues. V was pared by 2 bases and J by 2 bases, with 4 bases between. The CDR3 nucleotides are TGTGCCAGCAGTTTAGACCCCTATAATTCACCCCTCCACTTT. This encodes CASSLDPYNSPLHF.

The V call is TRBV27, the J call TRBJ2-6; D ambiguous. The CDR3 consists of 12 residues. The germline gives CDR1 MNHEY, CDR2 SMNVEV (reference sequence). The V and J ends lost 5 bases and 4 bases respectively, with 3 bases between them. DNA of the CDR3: TGTGCCAGCAGTAAGGGGGCCAACGTCCTGACTTTC. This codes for CASSKGANVLTF.

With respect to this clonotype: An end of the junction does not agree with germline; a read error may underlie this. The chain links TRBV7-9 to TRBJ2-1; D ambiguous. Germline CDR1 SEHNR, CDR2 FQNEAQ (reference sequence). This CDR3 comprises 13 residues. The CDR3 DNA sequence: TGTGCCAGCAGCTTAGTAGAGGACGGAACAAGCCTCTTC. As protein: CASSLVEDGTSLF. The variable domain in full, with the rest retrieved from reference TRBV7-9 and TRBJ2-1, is DTGVSQNPRHKITKRGQNVTFRCDPISEHNRLYWYRQTLGQGPEFLTYFQNEAQLEKSRLLSDRFSAERPKGSFSTLEIQRTEQGDSAMYLCASSLVEDGTSLFGPGTRLTVL.

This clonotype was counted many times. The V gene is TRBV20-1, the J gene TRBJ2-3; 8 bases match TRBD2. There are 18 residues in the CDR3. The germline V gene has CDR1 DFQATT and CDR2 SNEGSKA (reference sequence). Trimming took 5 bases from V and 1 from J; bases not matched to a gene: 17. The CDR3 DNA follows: TGCAGTGCTCCTTCGGTTAGCGGGGCCCTCCTAGGCACAGATACGCAGTATTTT. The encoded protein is CSAPSVSGALLGTDTQYF.

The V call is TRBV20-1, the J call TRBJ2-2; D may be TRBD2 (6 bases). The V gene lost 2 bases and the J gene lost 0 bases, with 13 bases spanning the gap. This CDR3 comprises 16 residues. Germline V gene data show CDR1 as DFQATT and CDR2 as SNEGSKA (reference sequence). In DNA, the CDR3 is TGCAGTGCTAGACCCCGAAGGACTACGAACACCGGGGAGCTGTTTTTT. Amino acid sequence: CSARPRRTTNTGELFF.

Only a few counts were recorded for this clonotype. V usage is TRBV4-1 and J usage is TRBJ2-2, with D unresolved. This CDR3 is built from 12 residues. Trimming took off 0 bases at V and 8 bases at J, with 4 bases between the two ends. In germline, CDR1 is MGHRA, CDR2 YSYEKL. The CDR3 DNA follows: TGCGCCAGCAGCCAAGAGATGGGGGAGCTGTTTTTT. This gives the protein CASSQEMGELFF.

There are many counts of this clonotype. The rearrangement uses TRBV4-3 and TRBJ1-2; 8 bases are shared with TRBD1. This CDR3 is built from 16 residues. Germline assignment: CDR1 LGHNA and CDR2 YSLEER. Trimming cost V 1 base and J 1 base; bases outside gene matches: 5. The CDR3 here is CASSQGEDRVNYGYTF. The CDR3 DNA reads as TGCGCCAGCAGCCAAGGCGAGGACAGGGTTAACTATGGCTACACCTTC.

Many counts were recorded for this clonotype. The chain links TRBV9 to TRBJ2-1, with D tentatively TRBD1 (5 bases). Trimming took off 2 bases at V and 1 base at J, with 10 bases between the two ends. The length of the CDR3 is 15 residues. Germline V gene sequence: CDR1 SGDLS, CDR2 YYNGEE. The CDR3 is CASSVGQGSYNEQFF. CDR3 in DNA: TGTGCCAGCAGCGTGGGGCAGGGTTCCTACAATGAGCAGTTCTTC.